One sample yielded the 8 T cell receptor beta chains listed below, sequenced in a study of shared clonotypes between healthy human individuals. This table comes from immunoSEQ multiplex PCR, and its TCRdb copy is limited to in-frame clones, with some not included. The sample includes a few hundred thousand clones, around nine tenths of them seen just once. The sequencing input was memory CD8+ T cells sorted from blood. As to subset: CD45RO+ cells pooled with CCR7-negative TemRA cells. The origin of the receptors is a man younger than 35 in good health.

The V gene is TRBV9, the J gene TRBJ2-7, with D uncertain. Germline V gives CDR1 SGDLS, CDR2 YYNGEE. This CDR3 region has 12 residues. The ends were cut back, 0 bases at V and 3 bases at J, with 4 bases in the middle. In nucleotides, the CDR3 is TGTGCCAGCAGCGTAGATGACTACGAGCAGTACTTC. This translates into CASSVDDYEQYF.

CDR3 protein: CASSQDWAQYF. In nucleotides, the CDR3 is TGCGCCAGCAGCCAAGATTGGGCGCAGTACTTC. This chain uses TRBV4-1 with TRBJ2-7; D unclear. V lost 0 bases and J lost 9, with 6 bases in between. The CDR3 loop spans 11 amino acids. Germline assignment: CDR1 MGHRA and CDR2 YSYEKL.

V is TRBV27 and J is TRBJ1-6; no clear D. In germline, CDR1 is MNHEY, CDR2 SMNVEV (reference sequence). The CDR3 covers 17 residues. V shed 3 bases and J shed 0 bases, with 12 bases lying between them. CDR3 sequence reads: CASSLTRSSSYNSPLHF. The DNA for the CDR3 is TGTGCCAGCAGTTTGACCCGGTCGAGCTCCTATAATTCACCCCTCCACTTT.

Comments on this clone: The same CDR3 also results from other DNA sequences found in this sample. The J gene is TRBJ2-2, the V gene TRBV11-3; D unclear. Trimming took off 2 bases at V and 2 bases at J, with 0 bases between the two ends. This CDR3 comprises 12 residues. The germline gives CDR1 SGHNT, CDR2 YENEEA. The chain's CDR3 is CASSLNTGELFF. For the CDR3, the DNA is TGTGCCAGCAGCTTAAACACCGGGGAGCTGTTTTTT. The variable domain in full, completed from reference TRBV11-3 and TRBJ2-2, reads EAGVVQSPRYKIIEKKQPVAFWCNPISGHNTLYWYLQNLGQGPELLIRYENEEAVDDSQLPKDRFSAERLKGVDSTLKIQPAELGDSAVYLCASSLNTGELFFGEGSRLTVL.

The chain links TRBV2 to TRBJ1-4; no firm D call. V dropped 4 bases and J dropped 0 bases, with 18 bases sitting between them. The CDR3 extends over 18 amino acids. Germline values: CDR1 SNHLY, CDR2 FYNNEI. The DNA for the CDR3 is TGTGCCAGCAGTGTGACATCGGAATTGAAGGCAACTAATGAAAAACTGTTTTTT. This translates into CASSVTSELKATNEKLFF.

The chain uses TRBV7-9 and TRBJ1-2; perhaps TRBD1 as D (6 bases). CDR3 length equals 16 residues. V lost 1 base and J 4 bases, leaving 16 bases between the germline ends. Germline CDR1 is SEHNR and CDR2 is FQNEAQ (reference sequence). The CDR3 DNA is TGTGCCAGCAGCTTAGAAAGGGGGGCGTCCGGCTATGGCTACACCTTC. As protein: CASSLERGASGYGYTF.

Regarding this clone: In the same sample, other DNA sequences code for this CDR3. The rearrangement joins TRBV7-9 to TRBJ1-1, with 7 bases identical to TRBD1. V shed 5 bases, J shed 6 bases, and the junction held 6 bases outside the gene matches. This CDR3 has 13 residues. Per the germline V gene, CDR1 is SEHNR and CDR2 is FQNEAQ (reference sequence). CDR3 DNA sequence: TGTGCCAGCAGCCCTAATACAGGGGCTGAAGCTTTCTTT. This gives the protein CASSPNTGAEAFF. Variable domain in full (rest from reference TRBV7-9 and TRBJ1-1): DTGVSQNPRHKITKRGQNVTFRCDPISEHNRLYWYRQTLGQGPEFLTYFQNEAQLEKSRLLSDRFSAERPKGSFSTLEIQRTEQGDSAMYLCASSPNTGAEAFFGQGTRLTVV.

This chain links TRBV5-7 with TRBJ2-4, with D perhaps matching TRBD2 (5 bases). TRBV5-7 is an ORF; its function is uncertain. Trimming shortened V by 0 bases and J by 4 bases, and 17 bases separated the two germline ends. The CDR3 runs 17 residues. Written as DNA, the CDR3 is TGTGCCAGCAGCTTGGGTATGAGGGCGAGGAAGAAAAACATTCAGTACTTC. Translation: CASSLGMRARKKNIQYF.